This T cell receptor beta chain was profiled in a study of OX40 agonist ivuxolimab in advanced cancers. Across the whole study: Patients were treated with ivuxolimab, an agonistic anti-OX40 (CD134) antibody. Checkpoint inhibitors had been given previously to roughly 40% of patients.

Prior autoimmune disease or systemic immunosuppression barred patients. Sequencing used immunoSEQ multiplex PCR; TCRdb keeps in-frame clones, though not all of them. Of about 50,000 clones in the sample, roughly 93% were seen once. This TCR was sampled from an adult with an advanced solid tumor such as melanoma, head and neck, liver or kidney cancer. This material consisted of CD4+ or CD8+ T cells sorted from blood, taken in a trial of the OX40 agonist ivuxolimab.

The CDR3 protein is CASRGQGEGEQFF. For the CDR3, the DNA is TGTGCCAGTAGAGGACAGGGGGAGGGTGAGCAGTTCTTC. The gene calls are TRBV19 and TRBJ2-1, with 10 bases aligning to TRBD1. This CDR3 has 13 residues. V lost 6 bases, J lost 9 bases, and 5 bases stayed unmatched. Germline lookup yields CDR1 LNHDA and CDR2 SQIVND (reference sequence).